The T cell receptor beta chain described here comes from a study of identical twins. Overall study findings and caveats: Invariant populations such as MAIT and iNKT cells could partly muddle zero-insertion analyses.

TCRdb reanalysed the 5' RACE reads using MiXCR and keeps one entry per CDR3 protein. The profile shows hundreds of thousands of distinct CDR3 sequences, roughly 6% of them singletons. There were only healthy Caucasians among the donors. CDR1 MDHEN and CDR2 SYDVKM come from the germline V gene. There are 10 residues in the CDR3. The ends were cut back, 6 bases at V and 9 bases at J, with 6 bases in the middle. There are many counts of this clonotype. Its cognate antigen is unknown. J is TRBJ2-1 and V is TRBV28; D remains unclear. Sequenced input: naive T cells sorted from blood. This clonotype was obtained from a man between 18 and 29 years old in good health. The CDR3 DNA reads TGTGCCAGCAGCGAGGTTGAGCAGTTCTTC. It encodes CASSEVEQFF.